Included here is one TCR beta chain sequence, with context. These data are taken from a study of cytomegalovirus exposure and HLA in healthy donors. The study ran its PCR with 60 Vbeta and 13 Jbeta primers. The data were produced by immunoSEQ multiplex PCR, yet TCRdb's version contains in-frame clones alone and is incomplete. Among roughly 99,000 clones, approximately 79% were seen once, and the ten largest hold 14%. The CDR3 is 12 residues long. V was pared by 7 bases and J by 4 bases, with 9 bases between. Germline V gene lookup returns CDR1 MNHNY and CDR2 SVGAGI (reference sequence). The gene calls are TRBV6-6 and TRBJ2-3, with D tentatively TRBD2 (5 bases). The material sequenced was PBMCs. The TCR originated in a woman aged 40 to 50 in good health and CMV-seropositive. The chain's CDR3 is CASMGGPDTQYF. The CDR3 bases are TGTGCCAGCATGGGCGGGCCAGATACGCAGTATTTT.